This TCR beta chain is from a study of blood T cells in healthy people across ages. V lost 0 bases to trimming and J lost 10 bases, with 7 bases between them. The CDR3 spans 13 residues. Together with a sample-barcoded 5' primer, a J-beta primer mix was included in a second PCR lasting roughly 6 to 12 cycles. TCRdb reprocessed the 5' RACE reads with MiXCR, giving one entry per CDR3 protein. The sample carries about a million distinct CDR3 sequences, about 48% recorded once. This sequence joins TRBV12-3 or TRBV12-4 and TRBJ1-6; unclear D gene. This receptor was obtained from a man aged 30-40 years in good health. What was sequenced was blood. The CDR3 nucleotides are TGTGCCAGCAGTTTAGCGCTCCAGTCACCCCTCCACTTT. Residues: CASSLALQSPLHF.